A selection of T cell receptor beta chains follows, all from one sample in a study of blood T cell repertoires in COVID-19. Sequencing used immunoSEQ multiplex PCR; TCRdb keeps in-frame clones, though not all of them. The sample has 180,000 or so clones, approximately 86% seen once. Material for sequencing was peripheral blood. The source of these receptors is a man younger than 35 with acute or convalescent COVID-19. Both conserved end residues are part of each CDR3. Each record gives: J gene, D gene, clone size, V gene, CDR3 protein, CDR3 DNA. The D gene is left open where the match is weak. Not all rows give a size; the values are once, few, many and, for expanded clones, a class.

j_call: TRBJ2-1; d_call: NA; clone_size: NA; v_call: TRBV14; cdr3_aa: CASSQGAGTYNEQFF; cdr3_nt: TGTGCCAGCAGCCAAGGGGCGGGGACCTACAATGAGCAGTTCTTC
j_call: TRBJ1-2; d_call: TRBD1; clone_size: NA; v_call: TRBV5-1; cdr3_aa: CASSLLPAGTGSDYGYTF; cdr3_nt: TGCGCCAGCAGCTTGTTGCCCGCCGGGACAGGGTCGGACTATGGCTACACCTTC
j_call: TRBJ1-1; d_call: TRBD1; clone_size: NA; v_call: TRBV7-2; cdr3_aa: CASSADRGAEAFF; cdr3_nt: TGTGCCAGCAGCGCGGACAGGGGCGCTGAAGCTTTCTTT
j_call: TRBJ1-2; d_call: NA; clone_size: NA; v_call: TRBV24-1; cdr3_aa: CATRGRGQIYRGYTF; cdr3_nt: TGTGCCACCAGGGGACGAGGACAGATCTACCGAGGCTACACCTTC
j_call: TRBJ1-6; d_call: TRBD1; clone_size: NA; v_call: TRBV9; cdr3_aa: CASSVARDRGQSNSPLHF; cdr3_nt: TGTGCCAGCAGCGTAGCAAGAGACAGGGGGCAAAGTAATTCACCCCTCCACTTT
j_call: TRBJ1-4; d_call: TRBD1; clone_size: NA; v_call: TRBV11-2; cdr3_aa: CASSLEGTAFRRGEKLFF; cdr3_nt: TGTGCCAGCAGCTTAGAGGGGACAGCCTTCAGGCGTGGTGAAAAACTGTTTTTT
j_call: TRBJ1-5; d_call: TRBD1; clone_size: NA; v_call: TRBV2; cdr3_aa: CASMSGGTSQPQHF; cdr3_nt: TGTGCCAGCATGTCAGGGGGAACGAGTCAGCCCCAGCATTTT
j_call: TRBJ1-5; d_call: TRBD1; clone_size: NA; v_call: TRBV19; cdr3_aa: CASSTGGGQPQHF; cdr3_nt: TGTGCCAGTAGTACAGGGGGTGGTCAGCCCCAGCATTTT
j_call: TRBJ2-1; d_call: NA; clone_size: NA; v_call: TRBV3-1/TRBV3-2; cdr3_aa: CASSPRARGATYYNEQFF; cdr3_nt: TGTGCCAGCAGCCCCCGCGCCCGGGGGGCAACCTATTACAATGAGCAGTTCTTC
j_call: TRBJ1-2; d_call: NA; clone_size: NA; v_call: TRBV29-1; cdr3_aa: CSVVGQGSSYTF; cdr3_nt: TGCAGCGTTGTTGGCCAGGGAAGTAGCTACACCTTC
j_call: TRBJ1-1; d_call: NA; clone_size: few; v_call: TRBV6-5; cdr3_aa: CASQRRAGMNTEAFF; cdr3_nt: TGTGCCAGCCAAAGGCGGGCAGGCATGAACACTGAAGCTTTCTTT
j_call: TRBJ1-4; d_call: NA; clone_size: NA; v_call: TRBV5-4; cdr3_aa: CASSLSQGDEKLFF; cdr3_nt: TGTGCCAGCAGCTTGAGTCAGGGTGATGAAAAACTGTTTTTT
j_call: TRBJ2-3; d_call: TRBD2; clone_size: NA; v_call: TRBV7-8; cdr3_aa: CASSPPAGGTDTQYF; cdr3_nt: TGTGCCAGCAGTCCGCCGGCGGGGGGCACAGATACGCAGTATTTT
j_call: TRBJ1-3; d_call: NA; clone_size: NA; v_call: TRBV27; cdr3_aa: CASSPRGSGNTIYF; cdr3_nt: TGTGCCAGCAGTCCCCGAGGCTCTGGAAACACCATATATTTT
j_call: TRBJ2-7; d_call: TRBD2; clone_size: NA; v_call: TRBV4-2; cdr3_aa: CASSQGGLAGGLSSYEQYF; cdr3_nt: TGTGCCAGCAGCCAAGGCGGGTTAGCGGGGGGCCTGAGCTCCTACGAGCAGTACTTC
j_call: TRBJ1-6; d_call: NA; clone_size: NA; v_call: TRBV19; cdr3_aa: CASSTSGIGTDGYSPLHF; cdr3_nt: TGTGCCAGTAGTACTAGCGGGATCGGGACTGATGGTTATTCACCCCTCCACTTT
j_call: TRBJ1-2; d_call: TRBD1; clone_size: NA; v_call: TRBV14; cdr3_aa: CASSQFWDRGCGGYGYTF; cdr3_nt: TGTGCCAGCAGCCAGTTTTGGGACAGGGGTTGTGGTGGCTATGGCTACACCTTC
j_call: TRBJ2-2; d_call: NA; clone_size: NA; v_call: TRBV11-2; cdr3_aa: CASSLEPGVAGELFF; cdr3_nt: TGTGCCAGCAGCTTAGAGCCCGGGGTCGCCGGGGAGCTGTTTTTT
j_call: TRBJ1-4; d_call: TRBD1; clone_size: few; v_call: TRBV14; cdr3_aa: CASSHWTGRGEKLFF; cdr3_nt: TGTGCCAGCAGCCATTGGACAGGGCGGGGTGAAAAACTGTTTTTT
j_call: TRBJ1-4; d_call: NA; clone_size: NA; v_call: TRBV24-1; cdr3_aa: CATSQEPNEKLFF; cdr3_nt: TGTGCCACCAGCCAGGAACCTAATGAAAAACTGTTTTTT
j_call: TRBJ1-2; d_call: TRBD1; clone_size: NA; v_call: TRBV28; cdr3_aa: CASSSGQGAWGYTF; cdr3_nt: TGTGCCAGCAGTTCCGGACAGGGGGCATGGGGCTACACCTTC
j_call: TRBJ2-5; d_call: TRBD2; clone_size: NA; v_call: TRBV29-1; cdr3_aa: CSVGGLAGVPGKETQYF; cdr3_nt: TGCAGCGTTGGTGGACTAGCGGGGGTTCCGGGAAAAGAGACCCAGTACTTC
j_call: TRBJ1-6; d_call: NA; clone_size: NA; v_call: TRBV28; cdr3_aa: CASTTTFQGSPLHF; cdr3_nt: TGTGCCAGCACCACGACGTTTCAGGGCTCACCCCTCCACTTT
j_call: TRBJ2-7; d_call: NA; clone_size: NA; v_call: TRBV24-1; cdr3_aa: CATSERQVSSYEQYF; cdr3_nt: TGTGCCACCAGTGAGAGACAGGTAAGCTCCTACGAGCAGTACTTC
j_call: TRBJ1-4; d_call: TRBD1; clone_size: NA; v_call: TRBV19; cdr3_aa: CASRPLTGSLATNEKLFF; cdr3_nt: TGTGCCAGTAGACCCCTGACAGGGTCGTTGGCAACTAATGAAAAACTGTTTTTT
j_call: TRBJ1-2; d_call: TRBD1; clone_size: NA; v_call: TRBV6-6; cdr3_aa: CASSPGQGADGYTF; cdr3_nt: TGTGCCAGCAGTCCCGGACAGGGGGCAGATGGCTACACCTTC
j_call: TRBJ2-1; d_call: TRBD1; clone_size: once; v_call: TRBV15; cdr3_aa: CATSWTGVVNEQFF; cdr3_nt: TGTGCCACCAGCTGGACAGGGGTCGTGAATGAGCAGTTCTTC
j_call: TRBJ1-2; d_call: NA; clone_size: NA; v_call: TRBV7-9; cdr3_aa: CASSLRFPAGANYGYTF; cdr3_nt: TGTGCCAGCAGCTTACGTTTCCCAGCTGGAGCTAACTATGGCTACACCTTC
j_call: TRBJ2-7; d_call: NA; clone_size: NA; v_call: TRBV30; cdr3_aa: CAWSVGGSYEQYF; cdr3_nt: TGTGCCTGGAGTGTAGGGGGCTCCTACGAGCAGTACTTC